Listed below are T cell receptor beta chains from one sample, sequenced in a study of cytomegalovirus exposure and HLA in healthy donors. Using immunoSEQ multiplex PCR, the repertoire was profiled, and TCRdb retains in-frame clones only, with some absent. Listed are some 43,000 clones; about 1.7% falls within the top ten. The sample taken for sequencing was PBMCs. Receptors were obtained from a woman aged 30 to 39 in good health and CMV-seronegative. Each CDR3 is given with its conserved first and last residue. Each record gives: V gene, D gene, J gene, CDR3 DNA, CDR3 protein. The D gene is left open where the match is weak.

TRBV6-6	TRBD2	TRBJ2-7	TGTGCCAGCAGTTACTTAGCGGGGGGCTCCTACGAGCAGTACTTC	CASSYLAGGSYEQYF
TRBV19	TRBD1	TRBJ1-2	TGTGCCAGTAGAATTCTTGGGACAGGGGGATCTCCGTGCACCTTC	CASRILGTGGSPCTF
TRBV30	-	TRBJ2-7	TGTGCCGGCGGCTTTAGGGGAGGCTCCTACGAGCAGTACTTC	CAGGFRGGSYEQYF
TRBV18	TRBD1	TRBJ2-7	TGTGCCAGCTCGATCGGGACAGGGAACTACGAGCAGTACTTC	CASSIGTGNYEQYF
TRBV6-5	-	TRBJ1-5	TGTGCCACGGGACCCGGACAGAGGAATCAGCCCCAGCATTTT	CATGPGQRNQPQHF
TRBV4-1	TRBD2	TRBJ2-7	TGCGCCAGCAGCCAAGGACTAGCGGGCTACGAGCAGTACTTC	CASSQGLAGYEQYF
TRBV27	TRBD2	TRBJ2-2	TGTGCCAGCAGGCTGCTTACGTTAGCGGGAGGTTACACCGGGGAGCTGTTTTTT	CASRLLTLAGGYTGELFF
TRBV5-1	-	TRBJ2-7	TGCGCCAGCAGCTTGACGGCGGGTCCCCTCTACGAGCAGTACTTC	CASSLTAGPLYEQYF
TRBV30	-	TRBJ1-1	TGTGCCTGGAGTCTTCTTGAGGGCAAAGACACTGAAGCTTTCTTT	CAWSLLEGKDTEAFF
TRBV6-5	TRBD1	TRBJ1-2	TGTGCCAGCAGTTTGACAGGGGGCTATGGCTACACCTTC	CASSLTGGYGYTF
TRBV29-1	-	TRBJ1-1	TGCAGCGTTGAAAGGGGACTGACTCGGACTGAAGCTTTCTTT	CSVERGLTRTEAFF
TRBV18	-	TRBJ1-1	TGTGCCAGCTCACCACAGCCGGGAAACACTGAAGCTTTCTTT	CASSPQPGNTEAFF
TRBV7-9	-	TRBJ2-3	TGTGCCAGCCGACCCTACGGGGGAGAGGGAGATACGCAGTATTTT	CASRPYGGEGDTQYF
TRBV4-1	TRBD2	TRBJ2-1	TGCGCCAGCAGCCAAGAAGTAGCGGGAGGGCCGGGGGGTGAGCAGTTCTTC	CASSQEVAGGPGGEQFF
TRBV2	-	TRBJ1-5	TGTGCCAGCAGTAAAGATTCAGGGGCTAGCAATCAGCCCCAGCATTTT	CASSKDSGASNQPQHF
TRBV6-1	-	TRBJ1-5	TGTGCCAGCAGTGTTTCTGGGCAGCTTAGCAATCAGCCCCAGCATTTT	CASSVSGQLSNQPQHF
TRBV5-1	-	TRBJ1-1	TGCGCCAGCAGTTCTTGGGGGCAGGGGTGGAACACTGAAGCTTTCTTT	CASSSWGQGWNTEAFF
TRBV5-1	-	TRBJ1-2	TGCGCCAGCAGCTTGTCACGGACTTCGGATGGCTACACCTTC	CASSLSRTSDGYTF
TRBV6-5	TRBD1	TRBJ2-1	TGTGCCAGCAGTCTACAGGGACAGGAGGAAGAGTTCTTC	CASSLQGQEEEFF
TRBV28	-	TRBJ1-1	TGTGCCAGCACCCCTGGGGGGATGGCTTTCTTT	CASTPGGMAFF
TRBV4-3	TRBD1	TRBJ2-3	TGCGCCAGCAGCCAAGCATACAGGGGTGATACGCAGTATTTT	CASSQAYRGDTQYF
TRBV11-2	TRBD1	TRBJ1-1	TGTGCCAGCAGCTTACAGGGGGAGAAAGTTGAAGCTTTCTTT	CASSLQGEKVEAFF
TRBV19	-	TRBJ2-7	TGTGCCAGTAGTATGGTGGGGGAGGACTCAAGGTACGAGCAGTACTTC	CASSMVGEDSRYEQYF
TRBV30	TRBD1	TRBJ2-5	TGTGCCTGGAGCGAGGGACAGGGCACCCAAGAGACCCAGTACTTC	CAWSEGQGTQETQYF
TRBV2	-	TRBJ1-1	TGTGCCAGCACCGCGGCCCACAATATCAACACTGAAGATTTCTTT	CASTAAHNINTEDFF
TRBV27	-	TRBJ2-5	TGTGCCAGCAGTTTCTCAAGTAGCCCAGTTCAAGAGACCCAGTACTTC	CASSFSSSPVQETQYF
TRBV29-1	-	TRBJ2-7	TGCAGCGCCTACTCAGCGGACCGCTCCTACGAGCAGTACTTC	CSAYSADRSYEQYF
TRBV30	TRBD2	TRBJ2-3	TGTGCCTGGAGTACGGGACTAGCGGGGATGGTTACGCAGTATTTT	CAWSTGLAGMVTQYF
TRBV7-3	-	TRBJ2-7	TGTGCCAGCAGCCCACAACAGGGTTCCTACGAGCAGTACTTC	CASSPQQGSYEQYF
TRBV28	TRBD2	TRBJ2-7	TGTGCCAGCACCTCGGGGGGGGTGGAAGAGCAGTACTTC	CASTSGGVEEQYF
TRBV5-1	TRBD1	TRBJ1-1	TGCGCCAGCAGCGAATTACAGGGGGCGTATGACACTGAAGCTTTCTTT	CASSELQGAYDTEAFF
TRBV18	TRBD2	TRBJ2-3	TGTGCCAGCTCACCCGGTCCCCCGCGGGAGGGTCCGGATACGCAGTATTTT	CASSPGPPREGPDTQYF
TRBV18	-	TRBJ1-2	TGTGCCAGCTCATATGGCGGAGGCCGTTCTAACTATGGCTACACCTTC	CASSYGGGRSNYGYTF
TRBV11-3	TRBD2	TRBJ2-7	TGTGCCAGCAGCCACCTAACTAGCGGGAGATACGAGCAGTACTTC	CASSHLTSGRYEQYF
TRBV29-1	TRBD2	TRBJ2-3	TGCAGCGTCCGCTTGGCGGGAGGATTCACAGATACGCAGTATTTT	CSVRLAGGFTDTQYF
TRBV29-1	-	TRBJ1-2	TGCAGCGTTGAAAACAGGACCTATGGCTACACCTTC	CSVENRTYGYTF
TRBV6-1	-	TRBJ1-1	TGTGCCAGCAAGTTAACCCGGGACTCTGAAGCTTTCTTT	CASKLTRDSEAFF
TRBV6-1	-	TRBJ2-1	TGTGCCAGCAGTGGTAGCGGAGGAAGGGATGAGCAGTTCTTC	CASSGSGGRDEQFF
TRBV5-1	TRBD1	TRBJ2-1	TGCGCCAGCAGCCCGGACAGGGGGGCCGACAATGAGCAGTTCTTC	CASSPDRGADNEQFF
TRBV15	-	TRBJ2-2	TGTGCCACCAGCAAATCTAGCCGGAACACCGGGGAGCTGTTTTTT	CATSKSSRNTGELFF
TRBV4-3	TRBD2	TRBJ2-7	TGCGCCAGCAGCCAAGCATCGGGACTAGCGGGAGGCTACGAGCAGTACTTC	CASSQASGLAGGYEQYF